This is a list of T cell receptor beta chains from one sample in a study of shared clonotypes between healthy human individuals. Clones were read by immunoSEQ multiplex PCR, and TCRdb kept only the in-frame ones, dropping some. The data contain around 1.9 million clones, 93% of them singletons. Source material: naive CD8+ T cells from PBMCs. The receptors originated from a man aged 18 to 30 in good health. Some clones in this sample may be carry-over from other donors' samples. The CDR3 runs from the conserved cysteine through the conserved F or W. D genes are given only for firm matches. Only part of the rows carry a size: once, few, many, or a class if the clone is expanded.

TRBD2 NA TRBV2 CALILAGGIIYEQFF
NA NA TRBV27 CASSLMGVINDIQYF
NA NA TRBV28 CASSTFGAGGAYSNQPQHF
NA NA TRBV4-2 CASSQGMVGGPSTDTQYF
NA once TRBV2 CASSDLPETYEQYF
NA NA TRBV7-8 CASSFPEGYEQYF
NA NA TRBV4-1 CASSHDSKNTGELFF
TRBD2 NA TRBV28 CASSTARTSLNTGELFF
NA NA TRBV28 CASETPRLVSLPNTGELFF
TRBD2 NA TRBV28 CASSPHSSGYYNEQFF
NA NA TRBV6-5 CASSPGRTRGTEAFF
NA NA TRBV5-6 CASSLALDRSNYGYTF
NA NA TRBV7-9 CASTSDRREQYF
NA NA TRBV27 CASSLLGGLGLNTEAFF
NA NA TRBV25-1 CASTGNFDYGYTF
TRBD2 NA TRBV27 CASKMSAGVLPYEQYF
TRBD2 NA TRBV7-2 CASSFDSGSGYNEQFF
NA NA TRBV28 CASSFVLGNEQFF
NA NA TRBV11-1 CASSPGWGAVNEQFF
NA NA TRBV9 CASSPYGAGELFF
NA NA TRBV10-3 CAISESRVNQPQHF
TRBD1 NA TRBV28 CASSLPRQGANGYTF
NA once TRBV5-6 CASSLARDWTQYF
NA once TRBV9 CASSVAGGSSYEQYF
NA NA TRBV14 CASSQDLRTTRNEQFF
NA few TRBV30 CAWSVGDGYTF
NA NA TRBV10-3 CAISGFSNQPQHF
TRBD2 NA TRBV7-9 CASSLASLAGAQFF
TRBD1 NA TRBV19 CASSLTGYTHEQYF
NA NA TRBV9 CASSVGSNSNQPQHF
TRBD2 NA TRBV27 CASSSPTLAGVVGETQYF
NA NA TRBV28 CASSWDQAYQPQHF
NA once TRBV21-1 CASSIWVRGTSSNQPQHF
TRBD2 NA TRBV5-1 CASSLVASGTISSYNEQFF
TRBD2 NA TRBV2 CASSPGTSPYEQYF
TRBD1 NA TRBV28 CASSLSIRRGRSEKLFF
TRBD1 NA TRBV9 CASSGGQGGNEKLFF
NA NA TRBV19 CASSITENTEAFF
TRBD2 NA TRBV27 CASRPYRLAVGDEQFF
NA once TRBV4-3 CASSQADATYNEQFF
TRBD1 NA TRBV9 CASSPGTGMNTEAFF
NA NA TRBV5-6 CASSLQLEKLFF
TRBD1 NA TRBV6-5 CASSSGQGETQYF
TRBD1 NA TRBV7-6 CASSFRKGQKGSGNTIYF
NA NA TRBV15 CATSSPEGGYTF
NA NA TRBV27 CASSLYGGTRVDRELFF
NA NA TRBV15 CATREEALGNEKLFF
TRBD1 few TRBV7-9 CASSPRQGEMEGYTF
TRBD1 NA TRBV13 CASSLAGQGAFYEQYF
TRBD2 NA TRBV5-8 CASTVRLAGSWEQFF
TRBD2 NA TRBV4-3 CASSQDLAGGSSGGELFF
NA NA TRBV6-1 CASSEVRGMSSYNEQFF
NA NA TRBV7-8 CASSLGGAGFGYTF
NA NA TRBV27 CASSLSWGNTGELFF
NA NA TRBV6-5 CASSYSRTEYEQYF
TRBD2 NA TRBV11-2 CASSLVGTSGYNEQFF
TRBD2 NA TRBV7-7 CASSLSGLAGDTQYF
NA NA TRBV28 CASSIAEAFF
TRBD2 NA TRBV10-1 CASSESPGTISQTRSEQYF